The TCR beta chain under discussion was sequenced for a study of shared clonotypes between healthy human individuals. An approximately 200 ng quantity of DNA, around 30,000 T cell genomes, went into the sorted-subset replicate PCRs. Measured with immunoSEQ multiplex PCR; TCRdb has only the in-frame clones, and not every one. Found here are about 1.5 million clones, around 95% of them singletons; the top ten hold roughly 1.1%. The ends were cut back, 6 bases at V and 4 bases at J, with 10 bases in the middle. Germline V gene sequence: CDR1 ENHRY, CDR2 SYGVKD. The CDR3 consists of 13 residues. The V gene is TRBV10-3, the J gene TRBJ1-5; maybe TRBD1 (6 bases). Sequenced input: naive CD4+ T cells sorted from blood. Indicated subset: CD45RA+ positively selected. The source of this sequence is a man younger than 40 in good health. CDR3 region: CAISGTPNQPQHF. The DNA of the CDR3 is TGTGCCATCAGCGGGACACCGAATCAGCCCCAGCATTTT.